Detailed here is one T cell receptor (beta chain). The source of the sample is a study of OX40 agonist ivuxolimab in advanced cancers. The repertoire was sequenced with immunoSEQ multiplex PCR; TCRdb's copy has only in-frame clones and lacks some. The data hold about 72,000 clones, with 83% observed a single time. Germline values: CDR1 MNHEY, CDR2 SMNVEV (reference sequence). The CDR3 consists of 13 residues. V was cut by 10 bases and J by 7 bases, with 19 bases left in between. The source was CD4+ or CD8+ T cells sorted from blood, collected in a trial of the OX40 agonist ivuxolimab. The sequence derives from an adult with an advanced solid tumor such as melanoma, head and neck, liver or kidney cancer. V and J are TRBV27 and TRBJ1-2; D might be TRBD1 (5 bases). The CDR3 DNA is TGTGCCACCCCTCCCGGGGGAGTTGGTGGCTACACCTTC. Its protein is CATPPGGVGGYTF.